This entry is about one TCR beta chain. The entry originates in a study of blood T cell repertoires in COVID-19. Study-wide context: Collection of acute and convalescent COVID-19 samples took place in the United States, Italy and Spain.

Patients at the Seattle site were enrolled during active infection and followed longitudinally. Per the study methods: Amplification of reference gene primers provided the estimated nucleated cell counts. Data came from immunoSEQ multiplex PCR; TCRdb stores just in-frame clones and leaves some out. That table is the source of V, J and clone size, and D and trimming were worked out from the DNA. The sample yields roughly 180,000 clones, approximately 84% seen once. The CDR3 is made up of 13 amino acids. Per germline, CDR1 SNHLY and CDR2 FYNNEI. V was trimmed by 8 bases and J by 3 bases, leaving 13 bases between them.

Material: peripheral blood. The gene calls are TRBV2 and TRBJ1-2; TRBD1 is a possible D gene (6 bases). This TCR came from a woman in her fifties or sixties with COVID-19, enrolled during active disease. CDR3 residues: CASQDSGDYGYTF. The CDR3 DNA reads TGTGCCAGCCAGGACAGTGGAGACTATGGCTACACCTTC.